This TCR beta chain appears in the sequencing data of a study of blood T cell repertoires in COVID-19 (dated by TCRdb to 2019 to 2021). As for the study more broadly: Samples covering the acute and convalescent phases of COVID-19 were provided by collaborators in the United States, Italy and Spain. HLA class I and class II types, where available, came from metadata supplied by the sample provider rather than from assay-based typing. Nearly every sample came with metadata listing a de-identified subject ID, COVID-19 status, age in years and sex. The repertoires were released in a freely available public database intended as a resource for research on the immune response to SARS-CoV-2. Deeply sampled blood TCRbeta repertoires from subjects exposed to, actively infected with, or recovered from COVID-19 were included in the dataset. The samples were drawn from the first 160 participants of the ongoing ImmuneRACE study and from over 950 subjects provided by 6 global collaborators. The material from the prospective study consisted of cDNA or gDNA derived from T cells, B-cell-depleted T cells, or PBMCs.

The study at large found these results: The amount of clinical and demographic metadata varied by source and participant and was provided uncurated.

CDR1 and CDR2 are drawn from the germline V gene: SGHDT, YYEEEE. V gives up 4 bases and J gives up 0 bases, and the segment between their germline ends measures 19 bases. The CDR3 spans 17 residues, from the cysteine through the phenylalanine. Only the CDR3 part of the read is kept: 51 bases, read in frame from the first base. TCRbeta CDR3 regions were amplified from genomic DNA by means of the immunoSEQ Assay, a bias-controlled multiplex PCR. As for the original processing: Within the assay, amplification of reference gene primers was used to estimate how many nucleated cells each sample contained. Sequence reads were collapsed and filtered to measure the absolute abundance of every unique TCRbeta CDR3 rearrangement. Productive Simpson clonality was computed per sample as the square root of Simpson's diversity index over productive rearrangements. Here the immuneACCESS table is served through TCRdb, limited to in-frame sequences with V and J called. Missing clones are a known gap in these copies; in checked studies unresolved V genes cover under half, and the rest lacks a known reason. The DNA was the basis for D and trimming; V, J and clone size are from that table. This sample gives about 55,000 clones in total; around four fifths of them show up just once. The ten most abundant clones make up around 1.9% of the sample.

In regard to this clone: Its antigen is currently not known. No base quality information exists; no much larger clone differs at one position.

The collaborating institutions used their own protocols to collect whole blood in K2EDTA tubes. For TCRbeta analysis, collaborators shipped samples in one of three forms: frozen whole blood, isolated PBMCs, or DNA extracted from either of those sample types. Recombination linked TRBV5-6 to TRBJ1-1; the D gene assignment is ambiguous. Sequencing was carried out using peripheral blood. The clonotype originates from a woman in her fifties or sixties with acute or convalescent COVID-19. The CDR3 here reads CASSPGGRSHMNTEAFF. The DNA reads TGTGCCAGCAGCCCCGGAGGGAGGAGCCACATGAACACTGAAGCTTTCTTT.